Each of the 15 T cell receptor beta chains below was sequenced from the same sample in a study of a mutant IDH1 vaccine in newly diagnosed glioma. No antigens are known for them. This sample's time point: week 11, during vaccination. Each dose of the vaccine consisted of 300 ug of mutant IDH1 20-mer peptide, with topical imiquimod. The method was immunoSEQ multiplex PCR; TCRdb's version includes in-frame clones alone and lacks a portion of them. The sample records around 130,000 clones, roughly 78% being singletons. Source: PBMCs, taken from a glioma patient whose treatment included an IDH1 peptide vaccine. The receptors originated from a man aged 40-49 years with glioma.

V and J are TRBV4-3 and TRBJ1-1; D is perhaps TRBD1 (5 bases). The germline V gene has CDR1 LGHNA and CDR2 YSLEER. The CDR3 has 16 amino acids. The V end lost 2 bases, the J end lost 3 bases, and 16 bases lay between the germline ends. The CDR3 reads CASSQLQAFGYTEAFF. The CDR3 coding sequence is TGCGCCAGCAGCCAATTACAGGCTTTTGGGTACACTGAAGCTTTCTTT.

The chain carries TRBV6-6 and TRBJ1-6, with a weak D call TRBD1 (5 bases). Trimming took 6 bases from V and 14 from J, leaving 23 bases between them. CDR1 is MNHNY and CDR2 is SVGAGI in the germline V gene (reference sequence). CDR3 length: 15 amino acids. The CDR3 loop is CASRVVGQGKGALHF. As DNA, the CDR3 is TGTGCCAGCAGGGTGGTAGGGCAGGGAAAAGGGGCCCTCCACTTT.

V and J are TRBV6-5 and TRBJ1-6; perhaps TRBD1 as D (6 bases). There are 14 residues in the CDR3. Germline CDR1 is MNHEY and CDR2 is SVGAGI. Trimming left V 8 bases short and J 6 bases short, with 14 bases between. CDR3 sequence: CASRSGTPNSPLHF. CDR3 bases: TGTGCCAGCCGTTCAGGGACACCTAATTCACCCCTCCACTTT.

The chain couples TRBV19 to TRBJ2-7, with 7 bases fitting TRBD1. The CDR3 consists of 13 residues. After removal of 4 bases from V and 11 bases from J, the junction contained 11 bases not matched to a gene. CDR1 is LNHDA, CDR2 SQIVND, per germline (reference sequence). CDR3 nucleotides: TGTGCCAGTAGTACTTGGACAGGACAAAGGGAGTACTTC. As protein: CASSTWTGQREYF.

The CDR3 region has the DNA TGTGCCAGCAGCCATGGACAGGGGGCAGATACGCAGTATTTT. This codes for CASSHGQGADTQYF. This chain uses TRBV7-2 with TRBJ2-3; the match to TRBD1 covers 10 bases. The V and J ends lost 5 bases and 4 bases, in that order; junction bases with no gene match: 3. Germline assignment: CDR1 SGHTA and CDR2 FQGNSA. This CDR3 has 14 residues.

V is TRBV2 and J is TRBJ2-3; D is undetermined. V lost 3 bases to trimming and J lost 2 bases, with 9 bases between them. The CDR3 contains 14 residues. The germline gives CDR1 SNHLY, CDR2 FYNNEI. The CDR3 coding sequence is TGTGCCAGCAGTGAGGGCGGCTTCACAGATACGCAGTATTTT. Amino acids: CASSEGGFTDTQYF. The full variable domain, rest sourced from reference TRBV2 and TRBJ2-3, is EPEVTQTPSHQVTQMGQEVILRCVPISNHLYFYWYRQILGQKVEFLVSFYNNEISEKSEIFDDQFSVERPDGSNFTLKIRSTKLEDSAMYFCASSEGGFTDTQYFGPGTRLTVL.

The chain combines TRBV6-1 with TRBJ2-7; weak D call: TRBD1 (6 bases). V was shortened by 4 bases and J by 0 bases, with 10 bases between the two germline ends. CDR3 length: 14 amino acids. CDR1 is MNHNS and CDR2 is SASEGT in the germline V gene. This CDR3 is CASSVQGSSYEQYF. The CDR3, as DNA: TGTGCCAGCAGTGTACAGGGTAGCTCCTACGAGCAGTACTTC.

The chain has TRBV9 and TRBJ2-2; D may be TRBD2 (6 bases). The V and J ends lost 3 bases and 5 bases respectively, with 17 bases between them. CDR3 size: 16 residues. CDR1 and CDR2 (germline): SGDLS, YYNGEE. The CDR3 nucleotides are TGTGCCAGCAGCGCCTTTCTAGCGAGAGGGACCGGGGAGCTGTTTTTT. Residues: CASSAFLARGTGELFF. The full variable domain, completed using reference TRBV9 and TRBJ2-2, is DSGVTQTPKHLITATGQRVTLRCSPRSGDLSVYWYQQSLDQGLQFLIQYYNGEERAKGNILERFSAQQFPDLHSELNLSSLELGDSALYFCASSAFLARGTGELFFGEGSRLTVL.

Notes on this clone: Distinct nucleotide sequences in the sample also encode this CDR3. The gene calls are TRBV2 and TRBJ2-7; perhaps TRBD2 as D (5 bases). Germline assignment: CDR1 SNHLY and CDR2 FYNNEI. Trimming left V 6 bases short and J 3 bases short, with 9 bases between. The CDR3 covers 12 residues. CDR3 in amino acids: CASSLTSYEQYF. CDR3 sequence (DNA): TGTGCCAGCAGCCTCACTAGCTACGAGCAGTACTTC.

The chain joins TRBV7-6 to TRBJ2-1, with D maybe TRBD2 (7 bases). Germline CDR1 and CDR2: SGHVS and FNYEAQ. The CDR3 covers 15 residues. Trimming left V 1 base short and J 5 bases short, with 12 bases between. This chain's CDR3 is CASSLEGGGNNEQFF. The CDR3 nucleotides are TGTGCCAGCAGCTTAGAGGGAGGGGGTAACAATGAGCAGTTCTTC.

A few counts support this clone. The chain couples TRBV7-2 to TRBJ1-1, with D hard to call. CDR1 SGHTA and CDR2 FQGNSA come from the germline V gene. Between the trimmed V and J ends, which lost 5 bases and 3 bases, there was a span of 13 bases. The CDR3 consists of 14 residues. The CDR3 loop is CASSLRAVHTEAFF. CDR3 DNA sequence: TGTGCCAGCAGCCTTCGTGCGGTGCACACTGAAGCTTTCTTT. The variable domain in full, with the rest retrieved from reference TRBV7-2 and TRBJ1-1, is GAGVSQSPSNKVTEKGKDVELRCDPISGHTALYWYRQSLGQGLEFLIYFQGNSAPDKSGLPSDRFSAERTGGSVSTLTIQRTQQEDSAVYLCASSLRAVHTEAFFGQGTRLTVV.

Only one count was recorded for this clone. This rearrangement joins TRBV6-1 to TRBJ2-7, with 11 bases aligning to TRBD2. The length of the CDR3 is 15 residues. CDR1 is MNHNS, CDR2 SASEGT, per germline. V was pared by 6 bases and J by 2 bases, with 6 bases of the junction left unmatched. The DNA for the CDR3 is TGTGCCAGCAGCGTACTAGCGGGAGTCCCCTACGAGCAGTACTTC. The encoded protein is CASSVLAGVPYEQYF.

This clone was recorded once. The chain joins TRBV10-3 to TRBJ1-5, with D perhaps matching TRBD1 (5 bases). Trimming took 3 bases from V and 4 from J, leaving 16 bases between them. Looked up from germline, CDR1 is ENHRY and CDR2 is SYGVKD. This CDR3 has 16 amino acids. Written as DNA, the CDR3 is TGTGCCATCAGTGAAGGGGCCGGGGGGGATAATCAGCCCCAGCATTTT. Amino acids: CAISEGAGGDNQPQHF.

The chain is built from TRBV4-2 and TRBJ2-5; D unclear. Trimming removed 0 bases from V and 4 bases from J, with 12 bases in between. The CDR3 spans 15 residues. Germline V gives CDR1 LGHNA, CDR2 YNFKEQ. The CDR3 loop reads CASSQDFGPGETQYF. CDR3 coding DNA: TGTGCCAGCAGCCAAGATTTTGGTCCCGGAGAGACCCAGTACTTC.

The chain joins TRBV4-1 to TRBJ2-7, with TRBD2 matching 7 bases. Germline lookup yields CDR1 MGHRA and CDR2 YSYEKL. J gave up 5 bases and V 1 base, and 11 bases lay outside the gene matches. The CDR3 is made up of 16 amino acids. The CDR3 reads CASSQGHRLATDEQYF. CDR3 DNA sequence: TGCGCCAGCAGCCAAGGACACCGACTAGCAACCGACGAGCAGTACTTC.